The rows below give T cell receptor beta chains drawn from one sample of a study of blood T cells in healthy people across ages. TCRdb called the 5' RACE reads again in MiXCR, with one record for every CDR3 protein. The data show 1.5 million to 2 million distinct CDR3 sequences, 30% to 35% seen once. Sequenced material: blood. The receptors come from a woman aged 25-40 years in good health. CDR3s include the opening cysteine and the closing phenylalanine or tryptophan. The D gene is left open where the match is weak. Clone size is given for some rows only: seen once, a few or many times, or a class if the clone is expanded.

-	TRBV10-3	TRBJ1-1	-	TGTGCCATCAGTGGCCACCGTCCGGGCCCCGAGGGCACTGAAGCTTTCTTT	CAISGHRPGPEGTEAFF
once	TRBV30	TRBJ2-7	-	TGTGCCTGGAGTAGAACTAATTACGGCGAGCAGTACTTC	CAWSRTNYGEQYF
few	TRBV29-1	TRBJ1-4	-	TGCAGCGCAGCGAAGTCAGGGGTAACTAATGAAAAACTGTTTTTT	CSAAKSGVTNEKLFF
few	TRBV20-1	TRBJ2-5	-	TGCAGTGCTCTCCTGTTGGAGACCCAGTACTTC	CSALLLETQYF
few	TRBV9	TRBJ2-4	TRBD1	TGTGCCAGCAGTCCGGGACAGGGGCAGGGGGCCAAAAACATTCAGTACTTC	CASSPGQGQGAKNIQYF
-	TRBV20-1	TRBJ2-1	-	TGCAGTGCTAGAGTCGCTTTTTGGGATGAGCAGTTCTTC	CSARVAFWDEQFF
-	TRBV5-1	TRBJ2-1	-	TGCGCCAGCAGCTTTCTTACAGGGTTTCGGGGTGAGCAGTTCTTC	CASSFLTGFRGEQFF
once	TRBV20-1	TRBJ2-5	-	TGCAGTGCTAGAGCTGTGGGATATGGATACCAAGAGACCCAGTACTTC	CSARAVGYGYQETQYF
-	TRBV29-1	TRBJ2-1	-	TGCAGCGTCTCTATTGACAATGAGCAGTTCTTC	CSVSIDNEQFF
few	TRBV11-2	TRBJ1-1	-	TGTGCCAGCAGCTTAGATCTAAGCTTCTTGGCCACTGAAGCTTTCTTT	CASSLDLSFLATEAFF
few	TRBV27	TRBJ1-2	-	TGTGCCAGCAGTCCACCCGGGACTGACTATGGCTACACCTTC	CASSPPGTDYGYTF
few	TRBV2	TRBJ2-1	TRBD1	TGTGCCAGCTCCGGACAGGGCTTACGTGAGCAGTTCTTC	CASSGQGLREQFF
-	TRBV6-1	TRBJ2-7	-	TGTGCCAGCTTGGGATACACCCCCTACGAGCAGTACTTC	CASLGYTPYEQYF
-	TRBV12-3/TRBV12-4	TRBJ1-6	-	TGTGCCAGCACCGTGTACTCCTATAGTTCACCCCTCCACTTT	CASTVYSYSSPLHF
-	TRBV20-1	TRBJ2-1	TRBD2	TGTAGTGCTAGAGACTTGGGACTAGCGCCGAATGAGCAGTTCTTC	CSARDLGLAPNEQFF
-	TRBV20-1	TRBJ2-3	TRBD2	TGCAGTGCTTTAACGATAGCGGGAGGGCCCACAGATACGCAGTATTTT	CSALTIAGGPTDTQYF
many	TRBV27	TRBJ2-1	TRBD1	TGTGCCAGCAGTTTCGGGACAGGGGGTAGTGAGCAGTTCTTC	CASSFGTGGSEQFF